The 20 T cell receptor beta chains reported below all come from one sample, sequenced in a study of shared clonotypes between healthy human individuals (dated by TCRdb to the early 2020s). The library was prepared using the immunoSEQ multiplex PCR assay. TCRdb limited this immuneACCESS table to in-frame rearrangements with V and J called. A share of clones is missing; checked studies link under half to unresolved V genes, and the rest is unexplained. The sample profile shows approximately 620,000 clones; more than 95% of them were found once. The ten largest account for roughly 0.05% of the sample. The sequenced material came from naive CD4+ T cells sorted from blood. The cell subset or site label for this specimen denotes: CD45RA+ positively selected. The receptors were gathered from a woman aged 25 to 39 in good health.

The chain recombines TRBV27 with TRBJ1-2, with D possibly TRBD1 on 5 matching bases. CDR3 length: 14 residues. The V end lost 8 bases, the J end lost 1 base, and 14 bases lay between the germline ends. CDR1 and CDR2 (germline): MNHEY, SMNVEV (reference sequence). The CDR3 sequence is CASGRGGGNYGYTF. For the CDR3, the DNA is TGTGCCAGCGGACGTGGGGGAGGTAACTATGGCTACACCTTC.

The CDR3 DNA reads as TGTGCCAGCAGCTTAGCGGGAGGGGTTTCCGGGGAGCTGTTTTTT. This translates into CASSLAGGVSGELFF. V and J are TRBV7-7 and TRBJ2-2, with TRBD2 matching over 7 bases. Germline CDR1 reads SSHAT; CDR2 reads FNYEAQ (reference sequence). With V trimmed by 0 bases and J by 6 bases, 4 bases remained unmatched. The CDR3 sequence is 15 residues long.

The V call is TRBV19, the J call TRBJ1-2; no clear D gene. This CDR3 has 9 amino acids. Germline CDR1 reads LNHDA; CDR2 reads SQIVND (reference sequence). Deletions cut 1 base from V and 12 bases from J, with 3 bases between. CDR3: CASSIVDTF. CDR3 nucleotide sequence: TGTGCCAGTAGTATAGTGGACACCTTC. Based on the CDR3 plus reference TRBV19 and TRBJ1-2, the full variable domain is DGGITQSPKYLFRKEGQNVTLSCEQNLNHDAMYWYRQDPGQGLRLIYYSQIVNDFQKGDIAEGYSVSREKKESFPLTVTSAQKNPTAFYLCASSIVDTFGSGTRLTVV.

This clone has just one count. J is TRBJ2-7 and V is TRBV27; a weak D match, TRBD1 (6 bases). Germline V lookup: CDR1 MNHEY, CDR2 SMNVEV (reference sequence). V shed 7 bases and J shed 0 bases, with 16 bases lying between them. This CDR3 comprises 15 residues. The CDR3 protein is CASNNGQHSSYEQYF. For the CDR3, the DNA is TGTGCCAGCAACAACGGACAGCACAGCTCCTACGAGCAGTACTTC.

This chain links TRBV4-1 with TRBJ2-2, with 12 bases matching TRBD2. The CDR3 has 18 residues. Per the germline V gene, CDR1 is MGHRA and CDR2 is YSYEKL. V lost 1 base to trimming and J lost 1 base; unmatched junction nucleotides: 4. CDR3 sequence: CASSQGGLAGRNTGELFF. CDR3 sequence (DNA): TGCGCCAGCAGCCAAGGAGGACTAGCGGGAAGGAACACCGGGGAGCTGTTTTTT.

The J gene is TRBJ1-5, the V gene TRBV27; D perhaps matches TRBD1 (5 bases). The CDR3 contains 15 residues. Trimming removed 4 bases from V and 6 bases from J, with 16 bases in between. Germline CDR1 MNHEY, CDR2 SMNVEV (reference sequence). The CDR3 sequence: CASSSSTGGTQPQHF. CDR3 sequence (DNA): TGTGCCAGCAGTTCGTCAACAGGCGGTACTCAGCCCCAGCATTTT.

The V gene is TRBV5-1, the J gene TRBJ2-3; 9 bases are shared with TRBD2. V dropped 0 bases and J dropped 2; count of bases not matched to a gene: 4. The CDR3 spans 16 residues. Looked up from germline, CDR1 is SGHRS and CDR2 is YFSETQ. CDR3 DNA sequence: TGCGCCAGCAGCTTGGGGGCTAGCGGGGCCACAGATACGCAGTATTTT. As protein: CASSLGASGATDTQYF.

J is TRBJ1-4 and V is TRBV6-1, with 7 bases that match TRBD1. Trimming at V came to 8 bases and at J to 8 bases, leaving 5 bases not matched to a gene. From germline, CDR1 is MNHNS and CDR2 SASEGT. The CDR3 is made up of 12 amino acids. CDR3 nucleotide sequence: TGTGCCAGCCGACAGGGAGGAGAAAAACTGTTTTTT. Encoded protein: CASRQGGEKLFF.

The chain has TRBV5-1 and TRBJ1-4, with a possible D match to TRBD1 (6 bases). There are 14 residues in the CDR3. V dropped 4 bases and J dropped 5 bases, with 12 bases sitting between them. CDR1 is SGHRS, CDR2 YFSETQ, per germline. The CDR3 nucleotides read TGCGCCAGCAGCGACAGGACGGGAAATGAAAAACTGTTTTTT. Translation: CASSDRTGNEKLFF.

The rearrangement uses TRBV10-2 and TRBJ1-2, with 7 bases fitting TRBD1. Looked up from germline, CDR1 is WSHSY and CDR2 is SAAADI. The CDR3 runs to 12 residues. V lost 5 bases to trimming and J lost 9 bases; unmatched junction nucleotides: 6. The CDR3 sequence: CASSPDRLRYTF. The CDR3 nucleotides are TGCGCCAGCAGTCCGGACAGGCTGCGCTACACCTTC.

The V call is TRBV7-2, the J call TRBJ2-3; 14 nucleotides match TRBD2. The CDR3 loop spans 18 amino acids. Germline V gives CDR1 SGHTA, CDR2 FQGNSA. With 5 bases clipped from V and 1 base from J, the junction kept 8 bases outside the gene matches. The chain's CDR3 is CASSLVGLAGVGTDTQYF. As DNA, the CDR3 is TGTGCCAGCAGCCTAGTGGGACTAGCGGGAGTCGGCACAGATACGCAGTATTTT.

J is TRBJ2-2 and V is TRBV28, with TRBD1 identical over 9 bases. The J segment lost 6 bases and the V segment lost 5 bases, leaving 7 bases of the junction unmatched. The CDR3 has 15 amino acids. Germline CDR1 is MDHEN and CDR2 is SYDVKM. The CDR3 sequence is CASSDGTGRSGELFF. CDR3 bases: TGTGCCAGCAGTGACGGGACAGGGAGGTCCGGGGAGCTGTTTTTT.

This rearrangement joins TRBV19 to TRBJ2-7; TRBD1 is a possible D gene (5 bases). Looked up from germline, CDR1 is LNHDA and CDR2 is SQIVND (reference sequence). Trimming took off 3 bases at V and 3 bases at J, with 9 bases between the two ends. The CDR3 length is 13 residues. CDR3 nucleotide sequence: TGTGCCAGTAGTATCGCAGGGAACTACGAGCAGTACTTC. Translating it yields CASSIAGNYEQYF.

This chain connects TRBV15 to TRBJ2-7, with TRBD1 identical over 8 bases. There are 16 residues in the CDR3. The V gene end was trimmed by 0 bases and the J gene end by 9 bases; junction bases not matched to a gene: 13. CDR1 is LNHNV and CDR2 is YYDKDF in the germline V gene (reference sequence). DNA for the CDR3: TGTGCCACCAGCAGAGATGTAGGCGACAGGGGCCACGGGCAGTACTTC. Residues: CATSRDVGDRGHGQYF.

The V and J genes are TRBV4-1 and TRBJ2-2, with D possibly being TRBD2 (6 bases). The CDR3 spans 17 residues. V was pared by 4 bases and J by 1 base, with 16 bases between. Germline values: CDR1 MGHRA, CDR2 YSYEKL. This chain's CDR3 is CASSRSPGDLNTGELFF. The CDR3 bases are TGCGCCAGCAGCCGAAGCCCGGGGGACCTGAACACCGGGGAGCTGTTTTTT.

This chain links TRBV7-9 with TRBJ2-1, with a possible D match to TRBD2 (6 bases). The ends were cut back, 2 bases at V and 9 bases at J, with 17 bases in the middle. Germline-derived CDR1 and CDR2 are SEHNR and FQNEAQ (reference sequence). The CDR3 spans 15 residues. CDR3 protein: CASSLRDSPGGEQFF. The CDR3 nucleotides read TGTGCCAGCAGCTTACGGGACTCTCCCGGGGGTGAGCAGTTCTTC.

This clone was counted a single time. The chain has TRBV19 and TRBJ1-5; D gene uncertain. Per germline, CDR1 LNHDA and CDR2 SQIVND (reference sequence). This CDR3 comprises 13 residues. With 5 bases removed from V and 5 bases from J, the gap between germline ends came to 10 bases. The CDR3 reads CASSFEVDQPQHF. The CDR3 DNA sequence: TGTGCCAGTAGTTTTGAGGTAGATCAGCCCCAGCATTTT. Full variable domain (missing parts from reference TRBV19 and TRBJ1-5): DGGITQSPKYLFRKEGQNVTLSCEQNLNHDAMYWYRQDPGQGLRLIYYSQIVNDFQKGDIAEGYSVSREKKESFPLTVTSAQKNPTAFYLCASSFEVDQPQHFGDGTRLSIL.

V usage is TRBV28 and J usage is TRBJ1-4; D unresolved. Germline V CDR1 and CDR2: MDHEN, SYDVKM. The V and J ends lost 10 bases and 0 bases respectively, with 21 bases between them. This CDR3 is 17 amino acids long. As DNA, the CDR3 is TGTGCCACGTCAGGACCGGGTTCCCGTGCAACTAATGAAAAACTGTTTTTT. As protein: CATSGPGSRATNEKLFF. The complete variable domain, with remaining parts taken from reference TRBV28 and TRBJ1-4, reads DVKVTQSSRYLVKRTGEKVFLECVQDMDHENMFWYRQDPGLGLRLIYFSYDVKMKEKGDIPEGYSVSREKKERFSLILESASTNQTSMYLCATSGPGSRATNEKLFFGSGTQLSVL.

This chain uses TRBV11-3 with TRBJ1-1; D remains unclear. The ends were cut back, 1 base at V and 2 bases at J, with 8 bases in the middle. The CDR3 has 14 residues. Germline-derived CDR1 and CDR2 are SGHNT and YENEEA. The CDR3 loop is CASSLASRNTEAFF. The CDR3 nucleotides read TGTGCCAGCAGCTTAGCGAGCAGAAACACTGAAGCTTTCTTT.

CDR3 sequence: CASSARDRRGLAEAFF. The DNA for the CDR3 is TGTGCCAGTAGTGCCCGGGACAGGAGGGGTCTTGCTGAAGCTTTCTTT. The chain has TRBV19 and TRBJ1-1; 8 bases fit TRBD1. J gave up 6 bases and V 5 bases, and 14 bases lay outside the gene matches. The CDR3 extends over 16 amino acids. Germline CDR1 and CDR2: LNHDA and SQIVND (reference sequence).